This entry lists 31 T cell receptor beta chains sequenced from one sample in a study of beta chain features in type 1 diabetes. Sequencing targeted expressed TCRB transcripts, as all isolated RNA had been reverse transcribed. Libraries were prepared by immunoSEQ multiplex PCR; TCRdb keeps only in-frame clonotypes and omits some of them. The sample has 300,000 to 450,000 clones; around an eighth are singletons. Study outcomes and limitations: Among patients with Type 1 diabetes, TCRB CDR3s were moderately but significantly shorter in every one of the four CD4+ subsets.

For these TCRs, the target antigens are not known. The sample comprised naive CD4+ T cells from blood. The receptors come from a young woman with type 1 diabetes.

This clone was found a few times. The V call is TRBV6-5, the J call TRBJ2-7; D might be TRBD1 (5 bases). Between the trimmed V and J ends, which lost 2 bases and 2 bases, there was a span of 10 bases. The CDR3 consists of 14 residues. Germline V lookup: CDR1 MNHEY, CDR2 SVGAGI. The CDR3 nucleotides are TGTGCCAGCAGTTACGCGGACACGACCTACGAGCAGTACTTC. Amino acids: CASSYADTTYEQYF.

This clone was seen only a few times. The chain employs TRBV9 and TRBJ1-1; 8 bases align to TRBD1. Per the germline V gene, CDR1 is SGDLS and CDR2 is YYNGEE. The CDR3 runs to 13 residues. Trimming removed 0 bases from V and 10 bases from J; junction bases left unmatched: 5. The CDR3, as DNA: TGTGCCAGCAGCGTAGCGCAGGGGGCAAGAGCTTTCTTT. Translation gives CASSVAQGARAFF.

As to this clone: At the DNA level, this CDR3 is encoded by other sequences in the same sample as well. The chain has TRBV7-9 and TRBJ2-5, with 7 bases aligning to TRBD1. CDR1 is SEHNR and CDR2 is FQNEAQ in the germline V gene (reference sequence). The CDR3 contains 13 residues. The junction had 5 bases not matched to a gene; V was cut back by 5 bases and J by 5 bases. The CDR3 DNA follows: TGTGCCAGCAGCCCTACAGGGGTGGAGACCCAGTACTTC. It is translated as CASSPTGVETQYF.

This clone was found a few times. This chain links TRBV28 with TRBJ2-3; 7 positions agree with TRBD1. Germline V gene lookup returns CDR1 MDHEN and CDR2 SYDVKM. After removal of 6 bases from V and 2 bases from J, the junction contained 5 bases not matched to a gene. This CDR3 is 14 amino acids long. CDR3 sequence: CASRRGTATDTQYF. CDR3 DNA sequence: TGTGCCAGCAGGAGGGGGACAGCCACAGATACGCAGTATTTT.

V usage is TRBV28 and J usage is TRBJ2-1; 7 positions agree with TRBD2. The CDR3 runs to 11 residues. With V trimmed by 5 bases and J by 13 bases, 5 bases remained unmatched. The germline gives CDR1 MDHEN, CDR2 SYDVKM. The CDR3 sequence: CASSLSGLQFF. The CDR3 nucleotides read TGTGCCAGCAGTCTTAGCGGGCTCCAGTTCTTC. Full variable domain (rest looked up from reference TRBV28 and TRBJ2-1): DVKVTQSSRYLVKRTGEKVFLECVQDMDHENMFWYRQDPGLGLRLIYFSYDVKMKEKGDIPEGYSVSREKKERFSLILESASTNQTSMYLCASSLSGLQFFGPGTRLTVL.

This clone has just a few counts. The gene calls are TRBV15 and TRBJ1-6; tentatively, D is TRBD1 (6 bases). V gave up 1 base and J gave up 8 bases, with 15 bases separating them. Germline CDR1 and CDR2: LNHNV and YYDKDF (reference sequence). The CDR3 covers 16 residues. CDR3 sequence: CATSRGSVGADSPLHF. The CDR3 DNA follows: TGTGCCACCAGCAGAGGTTCGGTGGGGGCGGATTCACCCCTCCACTTT.

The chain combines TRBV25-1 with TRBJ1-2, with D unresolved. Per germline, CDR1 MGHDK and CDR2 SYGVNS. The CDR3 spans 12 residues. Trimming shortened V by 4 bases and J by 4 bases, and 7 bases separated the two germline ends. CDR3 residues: CASSGFGYGYTF. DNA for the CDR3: TGTGCCAGCAGTGGATTCGGCTATGGCTACACCTTC.

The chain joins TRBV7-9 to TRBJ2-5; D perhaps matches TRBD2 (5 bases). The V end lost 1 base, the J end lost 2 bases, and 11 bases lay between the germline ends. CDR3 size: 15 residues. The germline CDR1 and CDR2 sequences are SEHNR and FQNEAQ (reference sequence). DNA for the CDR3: TGTGCCAGCAGCTTAGATATGCGGACTCAAGAGACCCAGTACTTC. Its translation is CASSLDMRTQETQYF.

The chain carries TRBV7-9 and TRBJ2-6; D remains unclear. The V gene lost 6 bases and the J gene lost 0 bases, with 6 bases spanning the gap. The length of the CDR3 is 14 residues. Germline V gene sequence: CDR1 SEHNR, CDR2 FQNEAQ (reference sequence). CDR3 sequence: CASSGSSGANVLTF. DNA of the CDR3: TGTGCCAGCAGTGGTAGCTCTGGGGCCAACGTCCTGACTTTC.

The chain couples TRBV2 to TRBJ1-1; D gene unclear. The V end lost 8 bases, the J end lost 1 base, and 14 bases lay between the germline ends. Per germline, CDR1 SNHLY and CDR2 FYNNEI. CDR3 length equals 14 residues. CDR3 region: CASCREVGNTEAFF. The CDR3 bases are TGTGCCAGCTGTAGGGAGGTAGGGAACACTGAAGCTTTCTTT.

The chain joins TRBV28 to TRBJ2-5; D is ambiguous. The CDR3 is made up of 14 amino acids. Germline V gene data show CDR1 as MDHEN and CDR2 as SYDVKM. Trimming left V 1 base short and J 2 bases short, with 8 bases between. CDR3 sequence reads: CASSLLVSQETQYF. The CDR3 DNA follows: TGTGCCAGCAGTTTATTAGTGTCGCAAGAGACCCAGTACTTC. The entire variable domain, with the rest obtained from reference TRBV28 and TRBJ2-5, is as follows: DVKVTQSSRYLVKRTGEKVFLECVQDMDHENMFWYRQDPGLGLRLIYFSYDVKMKEKGDIPEGYSVSREKKERFSLILESASTNQTSMYLCASSLLVSQETQYFGPGTRLLVL.

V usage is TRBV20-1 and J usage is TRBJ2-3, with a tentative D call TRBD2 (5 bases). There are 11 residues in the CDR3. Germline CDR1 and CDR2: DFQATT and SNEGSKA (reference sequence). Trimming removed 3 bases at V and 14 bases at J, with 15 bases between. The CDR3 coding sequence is TGCAGTGCTAGTATCGCGGGCCTTGGGTATTTT. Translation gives CSASIAGLGYF.

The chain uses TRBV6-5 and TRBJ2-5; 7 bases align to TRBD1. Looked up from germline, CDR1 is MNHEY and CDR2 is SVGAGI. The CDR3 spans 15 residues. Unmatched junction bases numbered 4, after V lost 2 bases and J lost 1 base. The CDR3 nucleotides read TGTGCCAGCAGTTACCATGGGACAGCCCAAGAGACCCAGTACTTC. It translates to CASSYHGTAQETQYF.

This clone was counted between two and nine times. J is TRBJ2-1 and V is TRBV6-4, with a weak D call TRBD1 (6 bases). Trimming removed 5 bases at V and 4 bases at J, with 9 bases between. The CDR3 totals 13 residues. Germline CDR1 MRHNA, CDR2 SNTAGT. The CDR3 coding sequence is TGTGCCAGCAGTAGAGGACAGTACAATGAGCAGTTCTTC. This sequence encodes CASSRGQYNEQFF.

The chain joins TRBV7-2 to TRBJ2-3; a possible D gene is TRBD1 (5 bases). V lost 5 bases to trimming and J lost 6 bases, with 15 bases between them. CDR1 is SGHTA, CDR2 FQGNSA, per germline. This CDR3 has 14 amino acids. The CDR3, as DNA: TGTGCCAGCAGCATGAACCAGGGCCTTGATACGCAGTATTTT. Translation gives CASSMNQGLDTQYF.

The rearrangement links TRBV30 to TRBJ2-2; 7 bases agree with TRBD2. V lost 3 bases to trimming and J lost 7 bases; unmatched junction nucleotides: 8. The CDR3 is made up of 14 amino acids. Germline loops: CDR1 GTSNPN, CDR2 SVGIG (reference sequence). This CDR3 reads CAWRQAGSLGELFF. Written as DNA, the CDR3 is TGTGCCTGGAGACAAGCGGGATCCCTCGGGGAGCTGTTTTTT.

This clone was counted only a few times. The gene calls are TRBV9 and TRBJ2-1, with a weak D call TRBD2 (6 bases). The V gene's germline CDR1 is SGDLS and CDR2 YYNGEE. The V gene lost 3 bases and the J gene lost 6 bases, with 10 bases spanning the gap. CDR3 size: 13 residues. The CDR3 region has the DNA TGTGCCAGCAGCGGACTAGGGAGCAATGAGCAGTTCTTC. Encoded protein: CASSGLGSNEQFF.

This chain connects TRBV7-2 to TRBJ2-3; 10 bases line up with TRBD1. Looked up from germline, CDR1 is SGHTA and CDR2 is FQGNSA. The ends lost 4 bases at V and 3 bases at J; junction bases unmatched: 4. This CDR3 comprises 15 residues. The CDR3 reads CASSSMGQGTDTQYF. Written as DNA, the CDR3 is TGTGCCAGCAGCTCCATGGGACAGGGGACAGATACGCAGTATTTT.

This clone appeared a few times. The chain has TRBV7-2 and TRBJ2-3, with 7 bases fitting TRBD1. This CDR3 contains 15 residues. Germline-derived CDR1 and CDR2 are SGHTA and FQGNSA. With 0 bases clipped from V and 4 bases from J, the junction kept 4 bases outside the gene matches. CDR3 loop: CASSLAGTAADTQYF. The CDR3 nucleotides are TGTGCCAGCAGCTTAGCCGGGACAGCGGCAGATACGCAGTATTTT.

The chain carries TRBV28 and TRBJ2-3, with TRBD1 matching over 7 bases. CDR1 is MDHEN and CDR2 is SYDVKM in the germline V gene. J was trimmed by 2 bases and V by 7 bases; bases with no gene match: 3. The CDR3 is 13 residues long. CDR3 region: CASTTGITDTQYF. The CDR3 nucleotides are TGTGCCAGCACGACAGGGATCACAGATACGCAGTATTTT.

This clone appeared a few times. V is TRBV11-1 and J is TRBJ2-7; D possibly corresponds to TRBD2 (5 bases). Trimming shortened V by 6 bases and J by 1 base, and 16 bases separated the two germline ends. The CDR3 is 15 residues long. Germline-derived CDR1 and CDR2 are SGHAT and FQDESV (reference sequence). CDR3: CASREVGLSSYEQYF. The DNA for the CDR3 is TGTGCCAGCAGGGAGGTGGGCTTGTCGTCCTACGAGCAGTACTTC. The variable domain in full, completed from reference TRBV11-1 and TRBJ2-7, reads EAEVAQSPRYKITEKSQAVAFWCDPISGHATLYWYRQILGQGPELLVQFQDESVVDDSQLPKDRFSAERLKGVDSTLKIQPAELGDSAMYLCASREVGLSSYEQYFGPGTRLTVT.

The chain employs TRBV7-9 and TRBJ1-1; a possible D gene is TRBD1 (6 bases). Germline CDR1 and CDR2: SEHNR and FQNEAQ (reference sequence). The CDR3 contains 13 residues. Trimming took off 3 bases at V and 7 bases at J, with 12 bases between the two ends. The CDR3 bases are TGTGCCAGCAGCTTCGGACAGCAAGATGAAGCTTTCTTT. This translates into CASSFGQQDEAFF.

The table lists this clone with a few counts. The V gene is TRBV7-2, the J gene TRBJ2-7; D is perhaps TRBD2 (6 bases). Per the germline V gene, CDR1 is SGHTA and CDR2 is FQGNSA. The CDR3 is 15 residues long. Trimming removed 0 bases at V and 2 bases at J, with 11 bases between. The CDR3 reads CASSLATRPTYEQYF. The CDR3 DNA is TGTGCCAGCAGCTTAGCGACTAGACCCACCTACGAGCAGTACTTC.

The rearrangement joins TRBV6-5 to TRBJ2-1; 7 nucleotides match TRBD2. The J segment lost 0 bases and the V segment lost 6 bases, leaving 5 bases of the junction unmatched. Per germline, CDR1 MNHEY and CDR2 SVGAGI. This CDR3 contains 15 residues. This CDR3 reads CASSPSGASYNEQFF. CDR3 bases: TGTGCCAGCAGCCCGAGCGGGGCCTCCTACAATGAGCAGTTCTTC.

The CDR3 protein is CASSLDTVYEQYF. The CDR3 region has the DNA TGTGCCAGCAGCCTGGACACGGTTTACGAGCAGTACTTC. The V gene is TRBV28, the J gene TRBJ2-7, with D maybe TRBD1 (5 bases). V gave up 6 bases and J gave up 4 bases, with 13 bases separating them. The CDR3 has 13 amino acids. Germline V lookup: CDR1 MDHEN, CDR2 SYDVKM.

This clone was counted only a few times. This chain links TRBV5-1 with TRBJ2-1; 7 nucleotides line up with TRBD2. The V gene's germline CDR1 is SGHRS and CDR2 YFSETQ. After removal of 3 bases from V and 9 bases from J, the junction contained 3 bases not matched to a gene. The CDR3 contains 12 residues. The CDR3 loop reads CASSSGLVEQFF. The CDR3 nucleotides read TGCGCCAGCAGCTCCGGACTAGTTGAGCAGTTCTTC.

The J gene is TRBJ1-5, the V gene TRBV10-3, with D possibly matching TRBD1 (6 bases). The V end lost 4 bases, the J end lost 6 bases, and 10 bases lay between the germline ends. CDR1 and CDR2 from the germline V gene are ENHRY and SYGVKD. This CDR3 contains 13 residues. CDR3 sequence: CAISGTEFQPQHF. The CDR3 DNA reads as TGTGCCATCAGTGGGACAGAATTTCAGCCCCAGCATTTT.

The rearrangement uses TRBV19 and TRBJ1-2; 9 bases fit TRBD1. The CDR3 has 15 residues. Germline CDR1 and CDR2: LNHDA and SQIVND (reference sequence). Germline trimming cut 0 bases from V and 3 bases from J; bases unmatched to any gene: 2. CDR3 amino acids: CASSIEGQGDYGYTF. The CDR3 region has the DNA TGTGCCAGTAGTATAGAGGGACAGGGAGACTATGGCTACACCTTC.

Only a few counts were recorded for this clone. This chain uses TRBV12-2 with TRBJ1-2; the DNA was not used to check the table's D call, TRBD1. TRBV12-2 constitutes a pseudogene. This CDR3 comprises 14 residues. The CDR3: CASRLRGRTGGYTF. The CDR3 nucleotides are TGTGCAAGTCGCTTGAGGGGGCGAACGGGGGGCTACACCTTC.

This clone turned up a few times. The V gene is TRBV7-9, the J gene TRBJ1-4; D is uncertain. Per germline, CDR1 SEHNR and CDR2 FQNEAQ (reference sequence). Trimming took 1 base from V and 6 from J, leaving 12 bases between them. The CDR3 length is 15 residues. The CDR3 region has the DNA TGTGCCAGCAGCTTAGTCGGGAAGGGTGATGAAAAACTGTTTTTT. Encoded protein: CASSLVGKGDEKLFF.

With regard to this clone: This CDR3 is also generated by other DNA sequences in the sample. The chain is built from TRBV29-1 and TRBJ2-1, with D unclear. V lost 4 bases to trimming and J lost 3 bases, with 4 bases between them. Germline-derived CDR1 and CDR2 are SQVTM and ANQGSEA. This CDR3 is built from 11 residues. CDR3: CSVVYYNEQFF. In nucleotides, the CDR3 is TGCAGCGTTGTTTACTACAATGAGCAGTTCTTC.